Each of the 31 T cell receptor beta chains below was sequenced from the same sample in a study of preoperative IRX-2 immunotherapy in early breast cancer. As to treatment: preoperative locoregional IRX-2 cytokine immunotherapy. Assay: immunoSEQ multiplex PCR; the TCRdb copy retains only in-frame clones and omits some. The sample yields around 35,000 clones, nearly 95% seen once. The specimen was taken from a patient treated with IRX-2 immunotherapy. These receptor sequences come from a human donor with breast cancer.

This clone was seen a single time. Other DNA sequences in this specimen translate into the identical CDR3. For the CDR3, the DNA is TGCAGTGCCTCTACAGACACTGAAGCTTTCTTT. Its translation is CSASTDTEAFF. The J gene is TRBJ1-1, the V gene TRBV20-1; D is unresolved. The V end was cut by 6 bases, the J end by 3 bases, with 8 bases between. Germline V gene sequence: CDR1 DFQATT, CDR2 SNEGSKA (reference sequence). CDR3 length: 11 residues.

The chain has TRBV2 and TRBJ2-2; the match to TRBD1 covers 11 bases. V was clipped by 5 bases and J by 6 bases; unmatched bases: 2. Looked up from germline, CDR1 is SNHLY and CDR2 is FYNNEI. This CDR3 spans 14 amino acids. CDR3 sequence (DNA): TGTGCCAGCAGTCGGACAGGGGGCCCCGGGGAGCTGTTTTTT. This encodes CASSRTGGPGELFF.

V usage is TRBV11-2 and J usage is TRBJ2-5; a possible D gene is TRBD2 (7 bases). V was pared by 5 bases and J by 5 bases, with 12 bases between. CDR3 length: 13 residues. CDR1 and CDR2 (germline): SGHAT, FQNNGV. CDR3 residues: CASSPRGGETQYF. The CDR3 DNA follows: TGTGCCAGCAGCCCGAGGGGGGGTGAGACCCAGTACTTC.

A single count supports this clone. The DNA for the CDR3 is TGCGCCAGCAGCCCCCGAGCACCAGGCGAAGCTTTCTTT. Protein sequence: CASSPRAPGEAFF. The V gene is TRBV5-1, the J gene TRBJ1-1; unclear D gene. Germline V gives CDR1 SGHRS, CDR2 YFSETQ. Trimming stripped 4 bases from V and 8 bases from J, with 15 bases between. The CDR3 runs 13 residues.

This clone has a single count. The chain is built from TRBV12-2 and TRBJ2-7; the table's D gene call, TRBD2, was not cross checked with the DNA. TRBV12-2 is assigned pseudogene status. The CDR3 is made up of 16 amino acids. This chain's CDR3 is CASRLVEGFRSYEQYF. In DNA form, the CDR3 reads TGTGCAAGTCGCTTAGTTGAGGGATTCAGGTCCTACGAGCAGTACTTC.

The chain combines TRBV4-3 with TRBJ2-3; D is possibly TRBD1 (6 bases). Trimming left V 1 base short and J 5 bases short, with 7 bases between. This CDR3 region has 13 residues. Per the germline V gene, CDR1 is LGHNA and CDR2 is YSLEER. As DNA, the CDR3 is TGCGCCAGCAGCCAAGGCAGGGGAGATACGCAGTATTTT. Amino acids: CASSQGRGDTQYF.

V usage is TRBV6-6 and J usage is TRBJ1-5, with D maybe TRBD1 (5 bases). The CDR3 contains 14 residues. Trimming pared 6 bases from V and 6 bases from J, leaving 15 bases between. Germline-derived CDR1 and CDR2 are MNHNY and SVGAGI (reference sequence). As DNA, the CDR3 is TGTGCCAGCAGCACTAGAGGGGTCACTCAGCCCCAGCATTTT. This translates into CASSTRGVTQPQHF.

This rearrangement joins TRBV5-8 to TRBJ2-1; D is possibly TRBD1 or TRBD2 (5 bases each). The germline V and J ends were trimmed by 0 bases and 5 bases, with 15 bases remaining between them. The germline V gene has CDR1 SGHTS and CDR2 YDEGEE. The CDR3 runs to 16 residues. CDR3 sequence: CASSLGVTGGHNEQFF. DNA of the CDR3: TGTGCCAGCAGCTTGGGAGTCACAGGAGGACACAATGAGCAGTTCTTC.

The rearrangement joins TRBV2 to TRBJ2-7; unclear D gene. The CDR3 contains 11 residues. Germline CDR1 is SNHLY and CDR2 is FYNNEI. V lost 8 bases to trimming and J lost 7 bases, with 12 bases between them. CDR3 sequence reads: CASRAGDEQYF. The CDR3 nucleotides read TGTGCCAGCCGGGCAGGTGATGAGCAGTACTTC.

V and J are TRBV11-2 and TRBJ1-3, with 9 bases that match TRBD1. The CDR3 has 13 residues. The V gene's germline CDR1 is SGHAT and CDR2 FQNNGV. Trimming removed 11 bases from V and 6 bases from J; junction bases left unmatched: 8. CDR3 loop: CAGRRTGVNTIYF. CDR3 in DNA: TGTGCCGGCCGGCGGACAGGGGTAAACACCATATATTTT.

The DNA for the CDR3 is TGTGCCAGCAGTTTACTCTACAATGAGCAGTTCTTC. It encodes CASSLLYNEQFF. The chain links TRBV28 to TRBJ2-1; D ambiguous. V was trimmed by 2 bases and J by 3 bases, leaving 2 bases between them. This CDR3 is 12 amino acids long. The germline CDR1 and CDR2 sequences are MDHEN and SYDVKM. The full variable domain, completed using reference TRBV28 and TRBJ2-1, is DVKVTQSSRYLVKRTGEKVFLECVQDMDHENMFWYRQDPGLGLRLIYFSYDVKMKEKGDIPEGYSVSREKKERFSLILESASTNQTSMYLCASSLLYNEQFFGPGTRLTVL.

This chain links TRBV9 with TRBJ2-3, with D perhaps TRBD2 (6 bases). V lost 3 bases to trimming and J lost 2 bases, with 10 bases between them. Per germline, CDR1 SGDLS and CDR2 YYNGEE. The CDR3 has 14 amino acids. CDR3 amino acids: CASSGKDYTDTQYF. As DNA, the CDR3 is TGTGCCAGCAGCGGGAAGGACTACACAGATACGCAGTATTTT. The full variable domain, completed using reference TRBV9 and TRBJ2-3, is DSGVTQTPKHLITATGQRVTLRCSPRSGDLSVYWYQQSLDQGLQFLIQYYNGEERAKGNILERFSAQQFPDLHSELNLSSLELGDSALYFCASSGKDYTDTQYFGPGTRLTVL.

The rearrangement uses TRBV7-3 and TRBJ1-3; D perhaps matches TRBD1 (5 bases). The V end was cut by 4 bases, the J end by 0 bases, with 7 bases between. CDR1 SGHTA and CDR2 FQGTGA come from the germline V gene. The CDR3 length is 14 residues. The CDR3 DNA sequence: TGTGCCAGCAGCTCAACAGGCTCTGGAAACACCATATATTTT. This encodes CASSSTGSGNTIYF.

CDR3 amino acids: CASNERISTDTQYF. The CDR3 DNA sequence: TGTGCCAGTAACGAGAGAATTAGCACAGATACGCAGTATTTT. The gene calls are TRBV19 and TRBJ2-3; D is undetermined. V lost 7 bases, J lost 0 bases, and 11 bases lay in between. The CDR3 loop spans 14 amino acids. Germline V gene sequence: CDR1 LNHDA, CDR2 SQIVND (reference sequence).

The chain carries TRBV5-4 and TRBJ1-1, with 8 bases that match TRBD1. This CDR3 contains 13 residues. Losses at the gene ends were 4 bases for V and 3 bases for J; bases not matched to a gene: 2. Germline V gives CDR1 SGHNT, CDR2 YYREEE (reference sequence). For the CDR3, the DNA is TGTGCCAGCAGCAAGACAGGGGACACTGAAGCTTTCTTT. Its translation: CASSKTGDTEAFF.

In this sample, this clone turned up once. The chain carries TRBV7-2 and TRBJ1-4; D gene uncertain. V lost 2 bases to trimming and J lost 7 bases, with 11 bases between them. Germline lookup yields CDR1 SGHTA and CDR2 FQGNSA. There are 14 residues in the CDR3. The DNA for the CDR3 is TGTGCCAGCAGCTTACAGGCATTGGGTGAAAAACTGTTTTTT. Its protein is CASSLQALGEKLFF.

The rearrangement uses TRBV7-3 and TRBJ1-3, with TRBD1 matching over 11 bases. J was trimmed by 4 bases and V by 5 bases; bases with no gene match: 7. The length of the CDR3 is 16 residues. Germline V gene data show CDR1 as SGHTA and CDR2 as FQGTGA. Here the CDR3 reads CASSPTDRGRGNTIYF. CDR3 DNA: TGTGCCAGCAGCCCTACGGACAGGGGGCGAGGAAACACCATATATTTT.

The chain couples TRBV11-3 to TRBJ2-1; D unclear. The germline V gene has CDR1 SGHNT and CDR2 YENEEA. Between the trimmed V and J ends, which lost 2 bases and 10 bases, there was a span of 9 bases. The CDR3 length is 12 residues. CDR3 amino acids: CASSLFSEEQFF. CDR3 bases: TGTGCCAGCAGCTTATTTTCAGAAGAGCAGTTCTTC.

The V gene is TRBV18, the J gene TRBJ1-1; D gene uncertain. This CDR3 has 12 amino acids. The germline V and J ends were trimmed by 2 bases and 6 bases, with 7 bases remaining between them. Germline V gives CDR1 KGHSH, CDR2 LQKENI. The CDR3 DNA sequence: TGTGCCAGCTCACCATTGGGCGCTGAAGCTTTCTTT. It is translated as CASSPLGAEAFF. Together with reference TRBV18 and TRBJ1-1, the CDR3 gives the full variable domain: NAGVMQNPRHLVRRRGQEARLRCSPMKGHSHVYWYRQLPEEGLKFMVYLQKENIIDESGMPKERFSAEFPKEGPSILRIQQVVRGDSAAYFCASSPLGAEAFFGQGTRLTVV.

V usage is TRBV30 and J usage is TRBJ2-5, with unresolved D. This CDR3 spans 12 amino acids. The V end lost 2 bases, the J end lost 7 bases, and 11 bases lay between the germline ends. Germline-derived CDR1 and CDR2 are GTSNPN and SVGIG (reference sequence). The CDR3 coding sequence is TGTGCCTGGAGTAGGACCGTCGGGACCCAGTACTTC. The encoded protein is CAWSRTVGTQYF.

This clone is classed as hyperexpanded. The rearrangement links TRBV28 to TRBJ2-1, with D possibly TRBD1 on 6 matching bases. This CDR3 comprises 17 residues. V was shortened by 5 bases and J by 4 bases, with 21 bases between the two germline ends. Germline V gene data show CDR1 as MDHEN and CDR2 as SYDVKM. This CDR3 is CASSPIHQGPFYNEQFF. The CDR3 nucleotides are TGTGCCAGCAGTCCCATTCATCAGGGGCCATTTTACAATGAGCAGTTCTTC.

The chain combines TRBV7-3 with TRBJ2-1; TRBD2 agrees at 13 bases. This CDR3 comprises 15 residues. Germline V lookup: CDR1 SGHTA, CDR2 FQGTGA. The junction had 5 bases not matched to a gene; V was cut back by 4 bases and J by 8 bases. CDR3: CASSSWTSGRDEQFF. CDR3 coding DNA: TGTGCCAGCAGCTCCTGGACTAGCGGGAGAGATGAGCAGTTCTTC. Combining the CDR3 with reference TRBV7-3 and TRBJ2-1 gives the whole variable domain GAGVSQTPSNKVTEKGKYVELRCDPISGHTALYWYRQSLGQGPEFLIYFQGTGAADDSGLPNDRFFAVRPEGSVSTLKIQRTERGDSAVYLCASSSWTSGRDEQFFGPGTRLTVL.

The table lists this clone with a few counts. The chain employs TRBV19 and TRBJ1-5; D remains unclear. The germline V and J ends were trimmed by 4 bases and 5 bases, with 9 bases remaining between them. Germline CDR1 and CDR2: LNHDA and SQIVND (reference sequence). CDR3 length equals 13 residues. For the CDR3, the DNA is TGTGCCAGTAGTACTACCCAGTATCAGCCCCAGCATTTT. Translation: CASSTTQYQPQHF.

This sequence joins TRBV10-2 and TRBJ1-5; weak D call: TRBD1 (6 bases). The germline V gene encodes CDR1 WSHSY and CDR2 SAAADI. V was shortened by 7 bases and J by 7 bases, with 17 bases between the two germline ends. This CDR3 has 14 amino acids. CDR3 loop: CASKLGPGAQPQHF. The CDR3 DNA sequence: TGCGCCAGCAAACTGGGACCGGGGGCCCAGCCCCAGCATTTT.

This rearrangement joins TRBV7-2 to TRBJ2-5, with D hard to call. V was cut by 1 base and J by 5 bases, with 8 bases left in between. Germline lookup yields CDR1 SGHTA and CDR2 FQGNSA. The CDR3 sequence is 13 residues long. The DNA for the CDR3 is TGTGCCAGCAGCTTAGGGTGGAGTGAGACCCAGTACTTC. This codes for CASSLGWSETQYF.

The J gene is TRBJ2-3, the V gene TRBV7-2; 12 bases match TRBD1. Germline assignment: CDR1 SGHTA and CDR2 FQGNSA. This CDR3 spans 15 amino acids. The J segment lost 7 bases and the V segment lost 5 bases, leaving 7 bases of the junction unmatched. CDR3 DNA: TGTGCCAGCAGCCCTGGGACAGGGGGCAGGAATACGCAGTATTTT. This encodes CASSPGTGGRNTQYF.

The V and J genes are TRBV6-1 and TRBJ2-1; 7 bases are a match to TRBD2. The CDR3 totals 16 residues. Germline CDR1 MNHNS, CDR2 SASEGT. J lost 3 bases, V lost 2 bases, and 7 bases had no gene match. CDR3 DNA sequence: TGTGCCAGCAGTGAAACCATAGCGGGTGGCTACAATGAGCAGTTCTTC. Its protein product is CASSETIAGGYNEQFF.

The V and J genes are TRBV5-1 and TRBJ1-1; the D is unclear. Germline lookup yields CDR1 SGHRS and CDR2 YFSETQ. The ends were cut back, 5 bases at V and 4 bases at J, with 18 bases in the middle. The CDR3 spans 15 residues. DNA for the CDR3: TGCGCCAGCAGGCAATCGGTTGTGGAGAGCACTGAAGCTTTCTTT. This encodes CASRQSVVESTEAFF.

The CDR3 coding sequence is TGTGCCAGCAGCATGCTAGCGGGGGATACGCAGTATTTT. This encodes CASSMLAGDTQYF. The chain couples TRBV7-2 to TRBJ2-3; 9 nucleotides match TRBD2. The trim removed 5 bases at V and 6 bases at J, leaving 3 bases unmatched. The CDR3 runs to 13 residues. CDR1 SGHTA and CDR2 FQGNSA come from the germline V gene.

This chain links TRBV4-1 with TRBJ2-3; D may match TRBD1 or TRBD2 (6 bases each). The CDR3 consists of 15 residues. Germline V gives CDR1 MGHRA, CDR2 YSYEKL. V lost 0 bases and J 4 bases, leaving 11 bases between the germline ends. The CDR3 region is CASSQELRGPDTQYF. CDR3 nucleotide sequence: TGCGCCAGCAGCCAAGAACTACGGGGGCCAGATACGCAGTATTTT.

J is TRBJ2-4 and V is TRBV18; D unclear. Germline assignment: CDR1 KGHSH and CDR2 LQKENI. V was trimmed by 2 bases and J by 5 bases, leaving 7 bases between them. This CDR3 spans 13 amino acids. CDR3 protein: CASSPGLENIQYF. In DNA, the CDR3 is TGTGCCAGCTCACCAGGGTTAGAAAACATTCAGTACTTC.